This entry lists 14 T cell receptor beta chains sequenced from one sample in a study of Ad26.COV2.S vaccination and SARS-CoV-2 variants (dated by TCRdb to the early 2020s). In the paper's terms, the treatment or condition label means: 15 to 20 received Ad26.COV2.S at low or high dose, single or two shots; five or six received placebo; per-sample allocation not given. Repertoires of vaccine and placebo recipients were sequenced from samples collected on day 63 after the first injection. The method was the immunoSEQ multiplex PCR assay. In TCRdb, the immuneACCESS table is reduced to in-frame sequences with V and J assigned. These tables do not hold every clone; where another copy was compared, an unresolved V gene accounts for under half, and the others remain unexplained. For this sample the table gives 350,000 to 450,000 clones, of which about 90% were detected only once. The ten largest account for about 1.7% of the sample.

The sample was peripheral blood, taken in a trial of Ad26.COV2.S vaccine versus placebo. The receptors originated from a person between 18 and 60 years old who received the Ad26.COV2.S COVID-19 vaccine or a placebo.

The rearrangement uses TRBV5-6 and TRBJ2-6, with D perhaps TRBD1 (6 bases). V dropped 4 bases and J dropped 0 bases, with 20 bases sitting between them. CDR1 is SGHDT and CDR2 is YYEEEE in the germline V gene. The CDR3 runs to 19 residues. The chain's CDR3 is CASSRWGTTRGSGANVLTF. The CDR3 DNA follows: TGTGCCAGCAGCAGGTGGGGTACGACCAGGGGCTCTGGGGCCAACGTCCTGACTTTC. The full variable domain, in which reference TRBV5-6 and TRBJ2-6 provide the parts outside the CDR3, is DAGVTQSPTHLIKTRGQQVTLRCSPKSGHDTVSWYQQALGQGPQFIFQYYEEEERQRGNFPDRFSGHQFPNYSSELNVNALLLGDSALYLCASSRWGTTRGSGANVLTFGAGSRLTVL.

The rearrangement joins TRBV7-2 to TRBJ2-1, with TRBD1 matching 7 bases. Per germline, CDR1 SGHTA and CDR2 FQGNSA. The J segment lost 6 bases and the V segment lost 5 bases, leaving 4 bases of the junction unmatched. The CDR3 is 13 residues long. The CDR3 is CASSISGGNEQFF. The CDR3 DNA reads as TGTGCCAGCAGCATCTCAGGGGGCAATGAGCAGTTCTTC.

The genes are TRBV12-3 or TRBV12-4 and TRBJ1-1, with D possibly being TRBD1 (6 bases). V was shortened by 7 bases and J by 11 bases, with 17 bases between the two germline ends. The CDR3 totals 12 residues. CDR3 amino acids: CASTPDSPPAFF. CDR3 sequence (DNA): TGTGCCAGCACCCCGGACAGCCCTCCGGCTTTCTTT.

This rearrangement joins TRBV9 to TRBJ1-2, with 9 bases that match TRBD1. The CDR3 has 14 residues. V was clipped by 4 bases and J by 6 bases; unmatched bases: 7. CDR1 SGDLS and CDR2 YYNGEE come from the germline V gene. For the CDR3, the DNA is TGTGCCAGCAGCTCTACAGGGGGCCGAGATGGCTACACCTTC. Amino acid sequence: CASSSTGGRDGYTF.

The CDR3 bases are TGTGCCAGCCAGCCCGAAGGCTATTTCGAGCAGTACTTC. Its translation: CASQPEGYFEQYF. V is TRBV7-9 and J is TRBJ2-7; D not resolved. CDR3 length equals 13 residues. Per the germline V gene, CDR1 is SEHNR and CDR2 is FQNEAQ (reference sequence). V dropped 8 bases and J dropped 6 bases, with 17 bases sitting between them.

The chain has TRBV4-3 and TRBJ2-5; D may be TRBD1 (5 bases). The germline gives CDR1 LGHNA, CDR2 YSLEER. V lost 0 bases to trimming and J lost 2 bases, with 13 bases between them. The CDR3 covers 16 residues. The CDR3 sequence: CASSQDRQLGQETQYF. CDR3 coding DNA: TGCGCCAGCAGCCAAGATAGACAGTTGGGACAAGAGACCCAGTACTTC.

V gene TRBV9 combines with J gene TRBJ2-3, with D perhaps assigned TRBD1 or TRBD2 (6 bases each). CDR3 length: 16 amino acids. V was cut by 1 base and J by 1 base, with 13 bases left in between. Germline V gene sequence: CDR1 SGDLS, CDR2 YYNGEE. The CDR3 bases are TGTGCCAGCAGCGTACTTACGGGGGCCCGCACAGATACGCAGTATTTT. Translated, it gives CASSVLTGARTDTQYF.

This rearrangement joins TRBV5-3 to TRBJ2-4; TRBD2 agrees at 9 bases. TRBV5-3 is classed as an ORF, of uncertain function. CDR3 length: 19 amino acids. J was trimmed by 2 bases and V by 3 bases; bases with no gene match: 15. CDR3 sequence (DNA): TGTGCCAGAAGCTCTGAGGCGGGGGGGCGAGGTGTGTCCAAAAACATTCAGTACTTC. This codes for CARSSEAGGRGVSKNIQYF.

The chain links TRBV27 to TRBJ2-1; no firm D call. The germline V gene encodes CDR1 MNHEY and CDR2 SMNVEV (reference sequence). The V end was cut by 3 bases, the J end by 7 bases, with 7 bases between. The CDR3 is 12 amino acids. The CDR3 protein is CASSLVGNEQFF. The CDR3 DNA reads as TGTGCCAGCAGTTTGGTTGGTAATGAGCAGTTCTTC.

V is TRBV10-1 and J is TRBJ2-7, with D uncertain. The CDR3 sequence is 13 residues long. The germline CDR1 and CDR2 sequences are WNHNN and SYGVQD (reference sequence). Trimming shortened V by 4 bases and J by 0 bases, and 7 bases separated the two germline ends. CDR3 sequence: CASSASHSYEQYF. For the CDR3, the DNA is TGCGCCAGCAGTGCATCTCACTCCTACGAGCAGTACTTC.

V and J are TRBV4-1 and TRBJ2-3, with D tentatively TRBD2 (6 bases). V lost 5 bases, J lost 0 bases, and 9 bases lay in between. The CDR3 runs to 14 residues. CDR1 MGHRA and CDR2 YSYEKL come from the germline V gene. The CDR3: CASSWDSSTDTQYF. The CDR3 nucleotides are TGCGCCAGCAGCTGGGACTCTAGCACAGATACGCAGTATTTT.

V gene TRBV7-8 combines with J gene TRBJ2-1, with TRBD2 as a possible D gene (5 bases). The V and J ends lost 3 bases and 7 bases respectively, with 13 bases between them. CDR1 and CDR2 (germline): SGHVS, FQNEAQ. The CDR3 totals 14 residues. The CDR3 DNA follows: TGTGCCAGCAGCTTTAGGAGGATCGCAAATGAGCAGTTCTTC. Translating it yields CASSFRRIANEQFF.

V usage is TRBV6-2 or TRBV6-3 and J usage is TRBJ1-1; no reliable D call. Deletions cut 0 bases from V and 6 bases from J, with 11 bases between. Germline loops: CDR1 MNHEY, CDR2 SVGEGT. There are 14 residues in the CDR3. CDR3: CASSYSYGWSEAFF. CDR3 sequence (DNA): TGTGCCAGCAGTTACTCGTATGGGTGGTCTGAAGCTTTCTTT.

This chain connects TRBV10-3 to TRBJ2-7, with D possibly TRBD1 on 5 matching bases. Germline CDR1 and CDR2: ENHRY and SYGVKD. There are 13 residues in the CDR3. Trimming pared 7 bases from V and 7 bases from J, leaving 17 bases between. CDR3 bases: TGTGCCATCATGATCCAGGTAAAGGGGGAGCAGTACTTC. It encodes CAIMIQVKGEQYF.